These 18 T cell receptor beta chains share one sample of origin, sequenced in a study of beta chain features in type 1 diabetes. Investigators reverse transcribed all isolated RNA, so they sequenced expressed TCRB transcripts. Using immunoSEQ multiplex PCR, the repertoire was profiled, and TCRdb retains in-frame clones only, with some absent. The repertoire consists of roughly 330,000 clones, with 9.5% to 11% occurring once and the leading ten covering 0.015% to 0.02%. Material: naive CD4+ T cells from blood. The receptors originated from a woman aged 25 to 39 in good health.

The rearrangement uses TRBV7-2 and TRBJ2-5; TRBD2 matches 7 bases. Trimming took 1 base from V and 5 from J; bases not matched to a gene: 7. This CDR3 is built from 15 residues. Germline CDR1 and CDR2: SGHTA and FQGNSA. CDR3 sequence: CASSLGALGGETQYF. The CDR3 DNA follows: TGTGCCAGCAGCTTAGGAGCACTCGGGGGGGAGACCCAGTACTTC.

The genes are TRBV21-1 and TRBJ2-7; TRBD2 is the table's D call, not checked against the DNA. TRBV21-1 is reported as a pseudogene. The CDR3 has 15 residues. For the CDR3, the DNA is TGTGCCAGCAGCAAAGCGCTCGGGAGAGACTACGAGCAGTACTTC. Protein: CASSKALGRDYEQYF.

This clone was picked up a small number of times. The chain links TRBV5-1 to TRBJ2-1; weak D call: TRBD2 (6 bases). This CDR3 comprises 17 residues. The ends were cut back, 1 base at V and 0 bases at J, with 14 bases in the middle. The germline gives CDR1 SGHRS, CDR2 YFSETQ. CDR3 sequence: CASSLNLALSSYNEQFF. The DNA for the CDR3 is TGCGCCAGCAGCTTGAACCTAGCGTTGAGCTCCTACAATGAGCAGTTCTTC. The full variable domain, completed using reference TRBV5-1 and TRBJ2-1, is KAGVTQTPRYLIKTRGQQVTLSCSPISGHRSVSWYQQTPGQGLQFLFEYFSETQRNKGNFPGRFSGRQFSNSRSEMNVSTLELGDSALYLCASSLNLALSSYNEQFFGPGTRLTVL.

This clone was picked up a small number of times. The chain joins TRBV7-6 to TRBJ2-7; 8 bases match TRBD1. The germline V gene encodes CDR1 SGHVS and CDR2 FNYEAQ. Unmatched junction bases numbered 11, after V lost 4 bases and J lost 3 bases. This CDR3 is 16 amino acids long. CDR3 DNA: TGTGCCAGCAGCTGGTACGACAGGGGAAATCTCTACGAGCAGTACTTC. Translating gives CASSWYDRGNLYEQYF.

This clone was observed a handful of times. The chain employs TRBV28 and TRBJ1-1; D gene uncertain. V lost 7 bases and J lost 5, with 11 bases in between. This CDR3 is 12 amino acids long. In germline, CDR1 is MDHEN, CDR2 SYDVKM. The CDR3: CASNVWATEAFF. In nucleotides, the CDR3 is TGTGCCAGCAACGTCTGGGCTACTGAAGCTTTCTTT.

The chain carries TRBV18 and TRBJ2-3; 9 bases align to TRBD2. Germline V gene data show CDR1 as KGHSH and CDR2 as LQKENI. With V trimmed by 3 bases and J by 1 base, 2 bases remained unmatched. The CDR3 loop spans 15 amino acids. Here the CDR3 reads CASSPSGSGTDTQYF. The CDR3 DNA sequence: TGTGCCAGCTCACCTAGCGGGAGTGGCACAGATACGCAGTATTTT.

This chain connects TRBV28 to TRBJ2-3; maybe TRBD2 (5 bases). This CDR3 is built from 13 residues. Germline CDR1 and CDR2: MDHEN and SYDVKM. Trimming stripped 11 bases from V and 3 bases from J, with 15 bases between. The CDR3 sequence: CAGTPSGTDTQYF. For the CDR3, the DNA is TGTGCCGGCACCCCGAGCGGAACAGATACGCAGTATTTT.

The chain combines TRBV7-3 with TRBJ2-2; 8 positions agree with TRBD2. Germline loops: CDR1 SGHTA, CDR2 FQGTGA. This CDR3 is built from 15 residues. With V trimmed by 0 bases and J by 8 bases, 5 bases remained unmatched. CDR3 region: CASSLTAPSGGELFF. The CDR3 bases are TGTGCCAGCAGCTTAACCGCCCCTAGCGGGGGGGAGCTGTTTTTT.

V and J are TRBV7-3 and TRBJ2-3; 9 nucleotides match TRBD1. Germline CDR1 SGHTA, CDR2 FQGTGA. Germline trimming cut 6 bases from V and 2 bases from J; bases unmatched to any gene: 6. This CDR3 contains 15 residues. The CDR3, as DNA: TGTGCCAGCAGTACAGGGGGCGCAGACACAGATACGCAGTATTTT. Protein product: CASSTGGADTDTQYF.

This clone has just a few counts. The chain joins TRBV6-6 to TRBJ2-5, with no clear D. CDR1 and CDR2 (germline): MNHNY, SVGAGI (reference sequence). With 6 bases removed from V and 1 base from J, the gap between germline ends came to 18 bases. CDR3 size: 16 residues. As DNA, the CDR3 is TGTGCCAGCAGGCACAACAGAATATTAGTCCAAGAGACCCAGTACTTC. Protein product: CASRHNRILVQETQYF.

This clone was detected only a few times. V is TRBV6-5 and J is TRBJ2-1; 8 positions match TRBD2. CDR3 length: 15 residues. V gave up 2 bases and J gave up 8 bases; unmatched junction bases: 8. Germline CDR1 is MNHEY and CDR2 is SVGAGI. This chain's CDR3 is CASSYASGSLHEQFF. The CDR3 region has the DNA TGTGCCAGCAGTTACGCAAGCGGGAGCTTACATGAGCAGTTCTTC.

The sample holds a few counts of this clone. The V call is TRBV7-2, the J call TRBJ1-2; 7 bases are a match to TRBD1. The CDR3 sequence is 14 residues long. V trimming: 5 bases; J trimming: 5 bases; junction bases outside the gene matches: 8. Germline CDR1 SGHTA, CDR2 FQGNSA. CDR3 sequence (DNA): TGTGCCAGCAGCCGAATGGGACAGATGTATGGCTACACCTTC. Translating gives CASSRMGQMYGYTF.

The genes are TRBV5-6 and TRBJ1-1, with 8 bases lining up with TRBD1. The CDR3 is 12 amino acids. The junction had 4 bases not matched to a gene; V was cut back by 4 bases and J by 8 bases. Germline V gives CDR1 SGHDT, CDR2 YYEEEE. CDR3 region: CASSLGQAEAFF. The CDR3 DNA is TGTGCCAGCAGCCTGGGACAGGCCGAAGCTTTCTTT.

This clone was counted a few times. This rearrangement joins TRBV19 to TRBJ2-3; the D gene is possibly TRBD2 (5 bases). Trimming cost V 4 bases and J 8 bases, with 10 bases left between them. This CDR3 comprises 12 residues. Germline CDR1 is LNHDA and CDR2 is SQIVND (reference sequence). CDR3 in amino acids: CASSKSRGTQYF. The CDR3 DNA reads TGTGCCAGTAGTAAGTCCCGGGGTACGCAGTATTTT.

This clone was counted a few times. V and J are TRBV2 and TRBJ1-2; the D gene is possibly TRBD1 (5 bases). Germline V gives CDR1 SNHLY, CDR2 FYNNEI. The V gene lost 1 base and the J gene lost 8 bases, with 17 bases spanning the gap. The CDR3 is 15 amino acids. DNA for the CDR3: TGTGCCAGCAGTGAAGACCGGAACAGGATCTCCGGCTACACCTTC. Residues: CASSEDRNRISGYTF.

This clone occurred a few times. The rearrangement joins TRBV7-6 to TRBJ2-1; 11 bases map to TRBD2. CDR3 length equals 15 residues. CDR1 is SGHVS, CDR2 FNYEAQ, per germline. V gave up 4 bases and J gave up 7 bases; unmatched junction bases: 6. The CDR3 spells CASSSTSGSGNEQFF. The DNA for the CDR3 is TGTGCCAGCAGCTCTACTAGCGGGAGTGGTAATGAGCAGTTCTTC. The variable domain in full, completed from reference TRBV7-6 and TRBJ2-1, reads GAGVSQSPRYKVTKRGQDVALRCDPISGHVSLYWYRQALGQGPEFLTYFNYEAQQDKSGLPNDRFSAERPEGSISTLTIQRTEQRDSAMYRCASSSTSGSGNEQFFGPGTRLTVL.

This clone turned up a few times. The rearrangement links TRBV7-6 to TRBJ2-6; possible D gene TRBD2, 5 bases. Germline assignment: CDR1 SGHVS and CDR2 FNYEAQ. V lost 1 base and J lost 3, with 10 bases in between. This CDR3 contains 16 residues. In DNA, the CDR3 is TGTGCCAGCAGCTTAGTCTTCGGGGTTGGGGCCAACGTCCTGACTTTC. This translates into CASSLVFGVGANVLTF.

This clone came up a few times. The V gene is TRBV13, the J gene TRBJ1-3, with TRBD1 as a possible D gene (5 bases). The germline gives CDR1 PRHDT, CDR2 FYEKMQ (reference sequence). The CDR3 covers 15 residues. The ends were cut back, 4 bases at V and 0 bases at J, with 10 bases in the middle. The CDR3 region has the DNA TGTGCCAGCAGCTCGTCGACAGTCTCTGGAAACACCATATATTTT. Translating it yields CASSSSTVSGNTIYF.